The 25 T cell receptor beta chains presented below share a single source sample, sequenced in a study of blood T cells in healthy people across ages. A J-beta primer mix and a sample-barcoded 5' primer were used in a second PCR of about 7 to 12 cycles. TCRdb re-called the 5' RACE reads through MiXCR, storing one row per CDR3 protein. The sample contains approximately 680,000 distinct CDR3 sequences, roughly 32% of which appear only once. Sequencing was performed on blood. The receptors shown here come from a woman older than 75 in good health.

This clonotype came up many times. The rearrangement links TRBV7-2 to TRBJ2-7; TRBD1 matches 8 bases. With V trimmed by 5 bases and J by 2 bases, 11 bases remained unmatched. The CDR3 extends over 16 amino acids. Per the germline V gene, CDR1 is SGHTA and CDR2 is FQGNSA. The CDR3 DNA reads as TGTGCCAGCAGCAGGAGGACAGGGATGACTACCTACGAGCAGTACTTC. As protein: CASSRRTGMTTYEQYF.

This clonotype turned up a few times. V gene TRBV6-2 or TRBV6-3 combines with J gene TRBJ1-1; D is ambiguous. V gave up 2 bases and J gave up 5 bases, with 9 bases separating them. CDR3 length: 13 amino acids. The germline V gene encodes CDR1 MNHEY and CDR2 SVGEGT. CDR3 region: CASSYTWETEAFF. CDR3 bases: TGTGCCAGCAGTTACACTTGGGAAACTGAAGCTTTCTTT.

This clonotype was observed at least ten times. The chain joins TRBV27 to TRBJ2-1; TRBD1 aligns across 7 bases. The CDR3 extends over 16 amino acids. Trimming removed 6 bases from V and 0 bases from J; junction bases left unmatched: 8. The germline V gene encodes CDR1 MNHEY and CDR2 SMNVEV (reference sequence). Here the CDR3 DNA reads TGTGCCAGCAGCCTACAGGGGACCCGCTCCTACAATGAGCAGTTCTTC. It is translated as CASSLQGTRSYNEQFF.

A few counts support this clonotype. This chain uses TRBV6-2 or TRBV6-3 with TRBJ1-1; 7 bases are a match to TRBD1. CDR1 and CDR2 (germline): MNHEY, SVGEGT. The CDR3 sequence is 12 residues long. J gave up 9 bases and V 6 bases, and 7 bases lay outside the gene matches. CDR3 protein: CASSYRGQKAFF. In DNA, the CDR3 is TGTGCCAGCAGCTACAGGGGTCAGAAAGCTTTCTTT.

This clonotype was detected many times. The CDR3 region has the DNA TGTGCCAGCTCAGTGGGACTAGCGGAGCCGCAGTATTTT. The encoded protein is CASSVGLAEPQYF. V usage is TRBV18 and J usage is TRBJ2-3; 11 positions match TRBD2. The CDR3 totals 13 residues. Trimming cost V 5 bases and J 10 bases; bases outside gene matches: 5. The germline gives CDR1 KGHSH, CDR2 LQKENI.

The CDR3 DNA follows: TGCAGTGCTGCCCACGGACAGGGAATTACGGGAGGATCCGATGAGCAGTTCTTC. It translates to CSAAHGQGITGGSDEQFF. This sequence joins TRBV20-1 and TRBJ2-1, with TRBD1 as a possible D gene (8 bases). V was shortened by 5 bases and J by 8 bases, with 31 bases between the two germline ends. CDR3 length equals 18 residues. The germline V gene encodes CDR1 DFQATT and CDR2 SNEGSKA (reference sequence).

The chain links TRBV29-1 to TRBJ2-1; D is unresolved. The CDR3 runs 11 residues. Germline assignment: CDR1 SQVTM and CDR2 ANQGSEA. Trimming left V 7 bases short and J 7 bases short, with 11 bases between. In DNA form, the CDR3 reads TGCAGCGCTGGAGTGGGAAATGAGCAGTTCTTC. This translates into CSAGVGNEQFF.

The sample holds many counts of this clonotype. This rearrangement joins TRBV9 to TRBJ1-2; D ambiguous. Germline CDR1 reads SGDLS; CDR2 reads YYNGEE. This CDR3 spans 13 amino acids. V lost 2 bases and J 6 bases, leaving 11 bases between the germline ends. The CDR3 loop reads CASSVGLQDGYTF. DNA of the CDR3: TGTGCCAGCAGCGTGGGTCTTCAGGATGGCTACACCTTC.

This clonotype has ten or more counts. In nucleotides, the CDR3 is TGTGCCACCCTGTTCAGGGGGTACCGGGACTCCAATCCGAGCTCCTACAATGAGCAGTTCTTC. This sequence encodes CATLFRGYRDSNPSSYNEQFF. The genes are TRBV7-9 and TRBJ2-1; D perhaps matches TRBD1 (7 bases). Germline V gene data show CDR1 as SEHNR and CDR2 as FQNEAQ (reference sequence). The length of the CDR3 is 21 residues. V was trimmed by 10 bases and J by 0 bases, leaving 34 bases between them.

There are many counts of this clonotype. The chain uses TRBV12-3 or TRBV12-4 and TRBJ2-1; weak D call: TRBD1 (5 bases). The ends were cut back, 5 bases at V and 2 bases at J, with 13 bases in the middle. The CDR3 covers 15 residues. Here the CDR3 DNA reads TGTGCCAGCAGTAGGGGCAGCGTTACCTACAATGAGCAGTTCTTC. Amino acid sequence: CASSRGSVTYNEQFF.

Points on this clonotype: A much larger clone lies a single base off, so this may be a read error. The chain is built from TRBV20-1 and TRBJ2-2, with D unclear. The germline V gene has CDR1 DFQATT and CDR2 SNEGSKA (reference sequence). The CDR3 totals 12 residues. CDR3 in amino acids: CRARVHTGELFF. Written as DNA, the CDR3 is TGCAGGGCTAGAGTACACACCGGGGAGCTGTTTTTT.

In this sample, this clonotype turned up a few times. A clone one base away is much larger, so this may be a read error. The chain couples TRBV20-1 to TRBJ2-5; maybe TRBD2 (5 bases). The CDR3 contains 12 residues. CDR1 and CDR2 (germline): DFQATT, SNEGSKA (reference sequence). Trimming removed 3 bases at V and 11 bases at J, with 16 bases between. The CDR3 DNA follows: TGCAGTGCTAGGGCCGTAACGTGGGAGCAGTACTTC. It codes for CSARAVTWEQYF.

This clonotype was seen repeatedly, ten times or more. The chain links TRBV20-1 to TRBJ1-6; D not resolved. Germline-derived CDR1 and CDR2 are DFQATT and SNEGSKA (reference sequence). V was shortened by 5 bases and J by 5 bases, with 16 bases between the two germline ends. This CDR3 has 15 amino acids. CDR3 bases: TGCAGTGCTCCCGCCCAGGCAGGCAATAATTCACCCCTCCACTTT. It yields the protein CSAPAQAGNNSPLHF.

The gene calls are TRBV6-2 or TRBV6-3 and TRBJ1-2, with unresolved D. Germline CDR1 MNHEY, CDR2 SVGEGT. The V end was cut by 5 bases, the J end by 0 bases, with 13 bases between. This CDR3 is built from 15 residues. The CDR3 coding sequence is TGTGCCAGCAGTCCTGACGGACGAGCTAACTATGGCTACACCTTC. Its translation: CASSPDGRANYGYTF.

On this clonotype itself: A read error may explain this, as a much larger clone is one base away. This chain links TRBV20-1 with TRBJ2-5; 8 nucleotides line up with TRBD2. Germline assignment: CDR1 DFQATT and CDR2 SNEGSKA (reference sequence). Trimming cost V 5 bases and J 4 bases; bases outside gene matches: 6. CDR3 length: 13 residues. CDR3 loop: CSAQLAGRETQYF. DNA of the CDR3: TGCAGTGCTCAATTAGCGGGACGAGAGACCCAGTACTTC.

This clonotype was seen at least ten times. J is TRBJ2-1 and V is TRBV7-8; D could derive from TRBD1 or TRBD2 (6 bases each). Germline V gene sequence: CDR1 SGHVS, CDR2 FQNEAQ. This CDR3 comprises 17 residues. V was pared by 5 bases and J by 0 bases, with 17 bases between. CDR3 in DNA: TGTGCCAGCAGCGTCCGGGGGCAGGCCAGCTCCTACAATGAGCAGTTCTTC. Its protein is CASSVRGQASSYNEQFF.

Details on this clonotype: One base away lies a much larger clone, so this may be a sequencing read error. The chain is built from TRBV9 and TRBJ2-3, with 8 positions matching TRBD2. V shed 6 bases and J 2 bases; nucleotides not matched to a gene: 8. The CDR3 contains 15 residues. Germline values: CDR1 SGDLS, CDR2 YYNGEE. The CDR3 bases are TGTGCCAGCAACCCCCGACTAGCGAACACAGATACGCAGTATTTT. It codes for CASNPRLANTDTQYF.

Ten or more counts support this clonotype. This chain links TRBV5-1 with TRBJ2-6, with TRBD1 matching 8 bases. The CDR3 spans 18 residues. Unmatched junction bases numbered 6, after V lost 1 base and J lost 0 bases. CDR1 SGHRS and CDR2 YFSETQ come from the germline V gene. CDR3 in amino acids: CASSLSGQGISGANVLTF. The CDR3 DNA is TGCGCCAGCAGCTTGAGCGGACAGGGAATCTCTGGGGCCAACGTCCTGACTTTC.

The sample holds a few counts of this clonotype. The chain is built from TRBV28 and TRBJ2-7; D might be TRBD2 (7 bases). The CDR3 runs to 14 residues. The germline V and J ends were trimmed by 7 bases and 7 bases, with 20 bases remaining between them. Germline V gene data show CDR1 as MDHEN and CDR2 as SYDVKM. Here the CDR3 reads CASTPLGGQNEQYF. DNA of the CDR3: TGTGCCAGCACTCCTTTGGGGGGGCAGAATGAGCAGTACTTC.

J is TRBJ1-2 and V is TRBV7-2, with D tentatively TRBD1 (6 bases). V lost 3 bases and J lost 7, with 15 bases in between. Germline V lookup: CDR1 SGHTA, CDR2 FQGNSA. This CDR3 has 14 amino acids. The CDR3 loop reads CASSFRPRTAGYTF. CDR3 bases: TGTGCCAGCAGCTTCAGACCCCGGACAGCTGGCTACACCTTC.

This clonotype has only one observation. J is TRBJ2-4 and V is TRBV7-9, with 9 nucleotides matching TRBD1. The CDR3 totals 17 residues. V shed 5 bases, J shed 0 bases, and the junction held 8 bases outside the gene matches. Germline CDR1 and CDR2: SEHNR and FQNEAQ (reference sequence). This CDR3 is CASSTRQGGLAKNIQYF. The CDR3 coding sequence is TGTGCCAGCAGCACCCGACAGGGGGGGTTAGCCAAAAACATTCAGTACTTC.

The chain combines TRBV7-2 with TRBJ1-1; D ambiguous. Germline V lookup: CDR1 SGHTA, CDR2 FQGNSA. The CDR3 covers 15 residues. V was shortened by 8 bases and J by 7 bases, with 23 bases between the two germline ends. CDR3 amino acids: CASYALRGVRNEAFF. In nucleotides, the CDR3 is TGTGCCAGCTACGCACTACGTGGGGTCAGAAATGAAGCTTTCTTT.

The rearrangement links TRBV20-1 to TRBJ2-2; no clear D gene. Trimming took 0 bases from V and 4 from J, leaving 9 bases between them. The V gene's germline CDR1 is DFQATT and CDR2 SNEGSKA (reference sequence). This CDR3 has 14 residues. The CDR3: CSARDGPGTGELFF. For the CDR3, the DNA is TGCAGTGCTAGAGACGGGCCCGGCACCGGGGAGCTGTTTTTT.

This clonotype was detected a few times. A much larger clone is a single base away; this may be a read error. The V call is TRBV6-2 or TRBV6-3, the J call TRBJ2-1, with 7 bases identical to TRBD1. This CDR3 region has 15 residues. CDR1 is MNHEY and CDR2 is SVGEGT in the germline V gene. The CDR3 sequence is CASSPDRVVFNGQFF. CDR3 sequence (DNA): TGTGCCAGCAGTCCCGACAGGGTAGTTTTCAATGGGCAGTTCTTC.

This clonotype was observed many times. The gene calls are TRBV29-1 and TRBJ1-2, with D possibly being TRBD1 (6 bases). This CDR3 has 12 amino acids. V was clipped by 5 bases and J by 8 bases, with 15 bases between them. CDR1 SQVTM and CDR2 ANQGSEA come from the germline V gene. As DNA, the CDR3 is TGCAGCGTTACTTCACCAGGGGAAGGCTACACCTTC. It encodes CSVTSPGEGYTF.